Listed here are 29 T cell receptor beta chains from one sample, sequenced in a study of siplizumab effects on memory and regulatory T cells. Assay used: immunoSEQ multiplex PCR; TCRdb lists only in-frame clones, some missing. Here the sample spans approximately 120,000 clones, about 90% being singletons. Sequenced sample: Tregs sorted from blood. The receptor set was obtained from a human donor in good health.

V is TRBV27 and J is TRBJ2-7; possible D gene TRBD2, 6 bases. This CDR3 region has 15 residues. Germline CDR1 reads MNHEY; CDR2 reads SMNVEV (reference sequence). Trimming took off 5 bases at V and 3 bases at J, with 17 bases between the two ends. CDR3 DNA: TGTGCCAGCAGTCGCCCGGGGTGGGGGGTCTACGAGCAGTACTTC. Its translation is CASSRPGWGVYEQYF.

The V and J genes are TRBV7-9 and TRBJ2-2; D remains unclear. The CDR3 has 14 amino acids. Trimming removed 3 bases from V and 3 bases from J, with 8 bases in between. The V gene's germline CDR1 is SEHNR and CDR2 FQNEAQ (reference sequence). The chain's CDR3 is CASSFPTHTGELFF. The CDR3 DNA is TGTGCCAGCAGCTTCCCCACCCACACCGGGGAGCTGTTTTTT.

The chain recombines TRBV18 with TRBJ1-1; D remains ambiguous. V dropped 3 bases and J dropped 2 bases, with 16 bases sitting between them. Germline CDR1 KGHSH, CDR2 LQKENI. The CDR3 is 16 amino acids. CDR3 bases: TGTGCCAGCTCACCCGATTTAATCGGGTTAAACACTGAAGCTTTCTTT. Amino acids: CASSPDLIGLNTEAFF.

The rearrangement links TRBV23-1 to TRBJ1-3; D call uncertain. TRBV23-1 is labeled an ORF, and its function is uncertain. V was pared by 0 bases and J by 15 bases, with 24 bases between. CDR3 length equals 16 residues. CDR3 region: CASSQSGWGIEHPKYF. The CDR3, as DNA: TGCGCCAGCAGTCAATCGGGGTGGGGAATCGAGCACCCGAAATATTTT.

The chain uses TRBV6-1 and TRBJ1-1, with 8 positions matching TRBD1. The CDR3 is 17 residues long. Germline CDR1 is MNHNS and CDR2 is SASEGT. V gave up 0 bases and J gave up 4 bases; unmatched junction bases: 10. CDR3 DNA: TGTGCCAGCAGTGAAGCGCCCCCCGGACAGGGCAGCACTGAAGCTTTCTTT. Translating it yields CASSEAPPGQGSTEAFF.

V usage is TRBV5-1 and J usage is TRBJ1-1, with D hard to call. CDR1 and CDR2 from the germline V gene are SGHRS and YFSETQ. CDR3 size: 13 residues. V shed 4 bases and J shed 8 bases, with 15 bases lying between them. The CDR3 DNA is TGCGCCAGCAGCCCGGGAGTCGGTTTCGAAGCTTTCTTT. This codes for CASSPGVGFEAFF.

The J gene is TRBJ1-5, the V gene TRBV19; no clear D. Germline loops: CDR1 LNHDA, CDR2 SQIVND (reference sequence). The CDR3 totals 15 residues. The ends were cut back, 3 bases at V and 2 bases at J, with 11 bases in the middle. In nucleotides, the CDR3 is TGTGCCAGTAGTATGTCCAGGCTGGGCAATCAGCCCCAGCATTTT. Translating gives CASSMSRLGNQPQHF. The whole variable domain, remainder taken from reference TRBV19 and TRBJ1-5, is DGGITQSPKYLFRKEGQNVTLSCEQNLNHDAMYWYRQDPGQGLRLIYYSQIVNDFQKGDIAEGYSVSREKKESFPLTVTSAQKNPTAFYLCASSMSRLGNQPQHFGDGTRLSIL.

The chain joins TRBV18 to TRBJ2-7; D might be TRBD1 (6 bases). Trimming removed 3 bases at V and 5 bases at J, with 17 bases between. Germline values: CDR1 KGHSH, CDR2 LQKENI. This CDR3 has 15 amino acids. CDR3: CASSPRPGAGDEQYF. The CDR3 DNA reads TGTGCCAGCTCACCGAGGCCAGGGGCCGGCGACGAGCAGTACTTC.

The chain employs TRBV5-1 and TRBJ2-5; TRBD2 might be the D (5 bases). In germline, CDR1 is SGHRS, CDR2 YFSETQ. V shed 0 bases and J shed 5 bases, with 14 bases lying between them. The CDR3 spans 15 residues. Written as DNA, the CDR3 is TGCGCCAGCAGCTTGGCCAGCGGAAAAGGGGAGACCCAGTACTTC. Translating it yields CASSLASGKGETQYF.

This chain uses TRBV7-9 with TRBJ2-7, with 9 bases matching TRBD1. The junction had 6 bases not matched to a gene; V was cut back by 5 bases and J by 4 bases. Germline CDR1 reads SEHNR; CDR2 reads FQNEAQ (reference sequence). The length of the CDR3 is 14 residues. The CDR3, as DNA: TGTGCCAGCAGCGCCCGACAGGGGGGGTACGAGCAGTACTTC. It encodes CASSARQGGYEQYF.

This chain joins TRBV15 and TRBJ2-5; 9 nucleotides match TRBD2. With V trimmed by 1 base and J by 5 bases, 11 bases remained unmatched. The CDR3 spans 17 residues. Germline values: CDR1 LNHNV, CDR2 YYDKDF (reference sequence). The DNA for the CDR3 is TGTGCCACCAGCAGAGTGGGCGGGGGGGCTTTACGGGAGACCCAGTACTTC. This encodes CATSRVGGGALRETQYF.

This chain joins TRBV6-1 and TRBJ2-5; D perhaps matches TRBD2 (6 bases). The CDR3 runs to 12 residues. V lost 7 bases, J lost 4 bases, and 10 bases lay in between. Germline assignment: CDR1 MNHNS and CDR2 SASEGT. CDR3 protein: CASTERVETQYF. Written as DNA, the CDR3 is TGTGCCAGCACCGAGCGGGTAGAGACCCAGTACTTC.

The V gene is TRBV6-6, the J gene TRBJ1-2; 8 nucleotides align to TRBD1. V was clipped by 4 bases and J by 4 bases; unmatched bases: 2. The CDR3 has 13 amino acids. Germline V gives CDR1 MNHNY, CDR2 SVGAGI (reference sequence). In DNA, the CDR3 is TGTGCCAGCAGTTTCGACAGGGGCTATGGCTACACCTTC. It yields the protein CASSFDRGYGYTF.

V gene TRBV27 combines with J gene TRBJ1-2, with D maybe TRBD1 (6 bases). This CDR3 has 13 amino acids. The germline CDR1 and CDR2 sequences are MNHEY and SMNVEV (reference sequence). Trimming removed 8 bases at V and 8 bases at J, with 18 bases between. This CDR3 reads CASGSTGFRGYTF. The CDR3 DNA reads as TGTGCCAGCGGTTCAACAGGGTTCCGGGGCTACACCTTC.

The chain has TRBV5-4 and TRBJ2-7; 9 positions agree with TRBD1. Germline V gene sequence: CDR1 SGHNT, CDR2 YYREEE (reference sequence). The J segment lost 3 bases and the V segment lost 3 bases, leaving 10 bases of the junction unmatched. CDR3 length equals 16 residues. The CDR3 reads CASSWRLGQGNYEQYF. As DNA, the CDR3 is TGTGCCAGCAGCTGGCGCCTGGGACAGGGCAACTACGAGCAGTACTTC.

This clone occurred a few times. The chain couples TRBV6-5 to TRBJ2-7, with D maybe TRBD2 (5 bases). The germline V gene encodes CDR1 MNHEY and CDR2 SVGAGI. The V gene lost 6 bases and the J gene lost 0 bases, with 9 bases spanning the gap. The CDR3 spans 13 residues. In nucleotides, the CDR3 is TGTGCCAGCAGACTTCGGGGCTCCTACGAGCAGTACTTC. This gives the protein CASRLRGSYEQYF.

The CDR3 loop reads CASSSPTGGRYNEQFF. DNA of the CDR3: TGTGCCAGCAGTTCACCGACAGGGGGTCGTTACAATGAGCAGTTCTTC. The V and J genes are TRBV27 and TRBJ2-1; 9 nucleotides align to TRBD1. Per the germline V gene, CDR1 is MNHEY and CDR2 is SMNVEV (reference sequence). The V gene end was trimmed by 4 bases and the J gene end by 4 bases; junction bases not matched to a gene: 8. The CDR3 spans 16 residues.

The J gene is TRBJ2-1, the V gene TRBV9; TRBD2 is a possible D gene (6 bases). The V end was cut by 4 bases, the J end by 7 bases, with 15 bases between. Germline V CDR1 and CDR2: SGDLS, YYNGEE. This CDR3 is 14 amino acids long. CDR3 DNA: TGTGCCAGCAGCAAATGGACCGGGAGAAATGAGCAGTTCTTC. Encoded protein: CASSKWTGRNEQFF.

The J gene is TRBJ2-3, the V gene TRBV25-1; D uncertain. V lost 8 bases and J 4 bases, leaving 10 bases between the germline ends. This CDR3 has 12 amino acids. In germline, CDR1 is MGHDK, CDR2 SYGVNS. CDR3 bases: TGTGCCAGCTCTCCTTTTTCAGATACGCAGTATTTT. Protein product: CASSPFSDTQYF.

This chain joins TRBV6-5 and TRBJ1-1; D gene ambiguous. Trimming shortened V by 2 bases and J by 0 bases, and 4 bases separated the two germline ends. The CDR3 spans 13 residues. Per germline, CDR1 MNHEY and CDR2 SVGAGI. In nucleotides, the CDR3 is TGTGCCAGCAGTTACAAGGTGAACACTGAAGCTTTCTTT. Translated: CASSYKVNTEAFF.

The CDR3 loop reads CASSLGAGGPRSYGYTF. Here the CDR3 DNA reads TGTGCCAGCAGCTTGGGGGCAGGGGGCCCCCGCTCGTATGGCTACACCTTC. The rearrangement links TRBV5-6 to TRBJ1-2; 8 bases line up with TRBD1. The V gene end was trimmed by 0 bases and the J gene end by 5 bases; junction bases not matched to a gene: 12. The germline gives CDR1 SGHDT, CDR2 YYEEEE. This CDR3 has 17 residues.

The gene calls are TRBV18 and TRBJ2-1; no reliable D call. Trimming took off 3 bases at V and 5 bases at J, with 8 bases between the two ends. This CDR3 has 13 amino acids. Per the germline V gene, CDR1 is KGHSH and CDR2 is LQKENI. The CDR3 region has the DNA TGTGCCAGCTCACCTCAGTGGGACAATGAGCAGTTCTTC. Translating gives CASSPQWDNEQFF.

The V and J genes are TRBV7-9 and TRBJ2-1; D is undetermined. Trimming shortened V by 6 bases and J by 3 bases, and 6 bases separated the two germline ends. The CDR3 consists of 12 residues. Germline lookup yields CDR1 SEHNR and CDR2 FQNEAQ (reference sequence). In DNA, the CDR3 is TGTGCCAGCAGACAGAACTACAATGAGCAGTTCTTC. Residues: CASRQNYNEQFF.

The CDR3 sequence: CASSFDPGQGGNTIYF. Written as DNA, the CDR3 is TGCGCCAGCAGCTTCGACCCGGGACAGGGTGGAAACACCATATATTTT. The rearrangement uses TRBV5-1 and TRBJ1-3; 9 bases agree with TRBD1. The CDR3 has 16 residues. V lost 2 bases and J lost 3; bases outside the gene matches: 6. In germline, CDR1 is SGHRS, CDR2 YFSETQ.

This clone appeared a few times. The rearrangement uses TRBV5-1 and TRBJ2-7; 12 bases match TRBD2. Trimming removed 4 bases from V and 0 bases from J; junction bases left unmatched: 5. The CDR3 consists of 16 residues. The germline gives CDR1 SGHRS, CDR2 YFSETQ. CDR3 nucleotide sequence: TGCGCCAGCAGCCCCGGGACTAGCGGGCTCTCCTACGAGCAGTACTTC. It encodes CASSPGTSGLSYEQYF.

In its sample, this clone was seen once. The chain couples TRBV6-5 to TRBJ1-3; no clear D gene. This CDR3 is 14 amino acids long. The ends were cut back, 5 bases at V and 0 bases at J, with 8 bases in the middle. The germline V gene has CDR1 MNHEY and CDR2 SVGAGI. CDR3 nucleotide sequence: TGTGCCAGCAGTCCCGGGTACTCTGGAAACACCATATATTTT. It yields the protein CASSPGYSGNTIYF.

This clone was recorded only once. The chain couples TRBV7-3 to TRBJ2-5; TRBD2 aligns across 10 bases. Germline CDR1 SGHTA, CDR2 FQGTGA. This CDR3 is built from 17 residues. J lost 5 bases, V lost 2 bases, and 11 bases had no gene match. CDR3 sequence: CASSLASSGSGRETQYF. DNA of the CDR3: TGTGCCAGCAGCTTAGCTTCTAGCGGGAGCGGGAGGGAGACCCAGTACTTC.

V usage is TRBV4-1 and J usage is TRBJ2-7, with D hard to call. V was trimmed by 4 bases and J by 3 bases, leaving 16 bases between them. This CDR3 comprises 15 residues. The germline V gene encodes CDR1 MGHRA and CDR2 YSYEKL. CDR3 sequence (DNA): TGCGCCAGCAGCCTCCGCTTGGGCCCGGTCTACGAGCAGTACTTC. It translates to CASSLRLGPVYEQYF.

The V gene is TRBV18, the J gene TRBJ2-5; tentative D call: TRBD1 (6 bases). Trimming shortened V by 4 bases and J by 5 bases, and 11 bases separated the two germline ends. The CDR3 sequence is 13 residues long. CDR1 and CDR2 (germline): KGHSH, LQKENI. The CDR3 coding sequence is TGTGCCAGCTCACGGAACAGGGACGAGACCCAGTACTTC. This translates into CASSRNRDETQYF.